The 30 T cell receptor beta chains listed next were all sequenced from one sample in a study of T-cell memory formation after mild COVID-19. TCRdb re-called the 5' RACE reads through MiXCR, storing one row per CDR3 protein. The data hold under 700,000 distinct CDR3 sequences, with roughly 20% observed a single time. Sequencing was done on a sample of PBMCs or a T cell subset sorted from them (not recorded which). These receptors were collected from an adult woman who had mild COVID-19 (a few samples of this study predate the infection). Cell type and time point are not known.

This chain links TRBV18 with TRBJ1-2; 10 positions match TRBD1. The CDR3 has 16 residues. V trimming: 3 bases; J trimming: 7 bases; junction bases outside the gene matches: 11. Per germline, CDR1 KGHSH and CDR2 LQKENI. The CDR3 reads CASSPTGQGFLFGYTF. In DNA, the CDR3 is TGTGCCAGCTCACCGACGGGACAGGGGTTCCTCTTTGGCTACACCTTC.

This clonotype was seen only a few times. The V call is TRBV6-2 or TRBV6-3, the J call TRBJ1-2, with a possible D match to TRBD1 (6 bases). The ends were cut back, 2 bases at V and 6 bases at J, with 13 bases in the middle. CDR1 MNHEY and CDR2 SVGEGT come from the germline V gene. This CDR3 spans 14 amino acids. For the CDR3, the DNA is TGTGCCAGCAGTTACGGGCCTAGGGGGGATGGCTACACCTTC. It encodes CASSYGPRGDGYTF.

This clonotype appeared once. The genes are TRBV10-3 and TRBJ2-7, with D uncertain. Trimming removed 3 bases from V and 4 bases from J, with 16 bases in between. Germline CDR1 and CDR2: ENHRY and SYGVKD. The CDR3 is 15 amino acids. The CDR3 here is CAISDPRTQRYEQYF. DNA of the CDR3: TGTGCCATCAGTGATCCTCGGACCCAACGATACGAGCAGTACTTC.

This clonotype was seen only a few times. The rearrangement links TRBV20-1 to TRBJ2-3; the match to TRBD1 covers 7 bases. The CDR3 length is 16 residues. The V gene's germline CDR1 is DFQATT and CDR2 SNEGSKA (reference sequence). V dropped 0 bases and J dropped 5; count of bases not matched to a gene: 11. CDR3 sequence reads: CSARDLRGSGRDTQYF. CDR3 nucleotide sequence: TGCAGTGCTAGAGATCTCAGGGGGTCTGGACGAGATACGCAGTATTTT.

The chain is built from TRBV3-1 and TRBJ1-5; no firm D call. V lost 1 base, J lost 2 bases, and 6 bases lay in between. Germline V gene lookup returns CDR1 LGHDT and CDR2 YNNKEL (reference sequence). This CDR3 contains 14 residues. The CDR3 reads CASSQAPGNQPQHF. In DNA form, the CDR3 reads TGTGCCAGCAGCCAAGCCCCTGGCAATCAGCCCCAGCATTTT.

The chain carries TRBV15 and TRBJ2-5, with D uncertain. This CDR3 is 15 amino acids long. Per germline, CDR1 LNHNV and CDR2 YYDKDF (reference sequence). The ends were cut back, 3 bases at V and 5 bases at J, with 16 bases in the middle. The CDR3 loop reads CATSSFAAEVETQYF. CDR3 coding DNA: TGTGCCACCAGCAGTTTCGCAGCTGAGGTTGAGACCCAGTACTTC.

The chain combines TRBV11-3 with TRBJ2-6; D is possibly TRBD1 (5 bases). This CDR3 has 20 residues. Germline V lookup: CDR1 SGHNT, CDR2 YENEEA. The germline V and J ends were trimmed by 3 bases and 1 base, with 22 bases remaining between them. CDR3 nucleotide sequence: TGTGCCAGCAGCTTCCCGCTGACAGCGAGACCCTCATCTGGGGCCAACGTCCTGACTTTC. Translating it yields CASSFPLTARPSSGANVLTF.

J is TRBJ2-1 and V is TRBV12-3 or TRBV12-4; perhaps TRBD2 as D (5 bases). V was clipped by 8 bases and J by 10 bases, with 21 bases between them. The length of the CDR3 is 14 residues. The CDR3 here is CASLKSDFAREQFF. CDR3 sequence (DNA): TGTGCCAGCTTGAAGTCGGACTTCGCGAGGGAGCAGTTCTTC.

The chain couples TRBV20-1 to TRBJ2-7, with D possibly TRBD2 on 6 matching bases. Germline V gene lookup returns CDR1 DFQATT and CDR2 SNEGSKA (reference sequence). Trimming removed 6 bases at V and 5 bases at J, with 20 bases between. The CDR3 extends over 14 amino acids. The CDR3 coding sequence is TGCAGTGCCGAGGGACTCCCGATCCACGACGAGCAGTACTTC. It yields the protein CSAEGLPIHDEQYF.

This clonotype has only a few counts. The chain recombines TRBV19 with TRBJ2-2; 7 nucleotides line up with TRBD1. The ends lost 9 bases at V and 10 bases at J; junction bases unmatched: 11. The CDR3 spans 13 residues. Per germline, CDR1 LNHDA and CDR2 SQIVND (reference sequence). In DNA, the CDR3 is TGTGCCAGCAACGTGGTAGGGGGCGAGGAGCTGTTTTTT. This encodes CASNVVGGEELFF.

This clonotype showed up just a few times. V usage is TRBV6-5 and J usage is TRBJ1-2; unclear D gene. There are 13 residues in the CDR3. Trimming took off 0 bases at V and 6 bases at J, with 8 bases between the two ends. Per the germline V gene, CDR1 is MNHEY and CDR2 is SVGAGI. The CDR3 nucleotides are TGTGCCAGCAGTTACTCGTCAAGGAATGGCTACACCTTC. Translating it yields CASSYSSRNGYTF.

A few counts support this clonotype. V is TRBV10-3 and J is TRBJ2-1; the D is unclear. Trimming took 2 bases from V and 8 from J, leaving 13 bases between them. CDR1 ENHRY and CDR2 SYGVKD come from the germline V gene. The CDR3 has 14 residues. CDR3 bases: TGTGCCATCAGTGAGCTGGGTAGCTTCGATGAGCAGTTCTTC. This translates into CAISELGSFDEQFF.

This chain uses TRBV11-2 with TRBJ2-3, with 13 bases lining up with TRBD2. Germline V lookup: CDR1 SGHAT, CDR2 FQNNGV. Trimming cost V 5 bases and J 3 bases; bases outside gene matches: 5. This CDR3 has 16 residues. The CDR3 loop is CASSPTSGGWTDTQYF. CDR3 coding DNA: TGTGCCAGCAGCCCGACTAGCGGGGGGTGGACAGATACGCAGTATTTT.

The rearrangement links TRBV4-3 to TRBJ2-2, with a tentative D call TRBD1 (5 bases). Germline CDR1 is LGHNA and CDR2 is YSLEER. Trimming removed 0 bases from V and 1 base from J, with 15 bases in between. CDR3 size: 18 residues. This CDR3 is CASSQEAARALNTGELFF. The CDR3 DNA is TGCGCCAGCAGCCAAGAAGCCGCCAGGGCCCTGAACACCGGGGAGCTGTTTTTT.

This clonotype has more than one count but fewer than ten. As DNA, the CDR3 is TGCAGTGCCACTACCGACCTTAGCCCAGATACGCAGTATTTT. Residues: CSATTDLSPDTQYF. This chain links TRBV20-1 with TRBJ2-3, with no clear D. V gave up 6 bases and J gave up 4 bases, with 17 bases separating them. CDR1 is DFQATT, CDR2 SNEGSKA, per germline (reference sequence). The CDR3 contains 14 residues.

This rearrangement joins TRBV3-1 to TRBJ2-2; D might be TRBD2 (6 bases). CDR3 length equals 16 residues. Trimming removed 0 bases from V and 4 bases from J, with 12 bases in between. Germline loops: CDR1 LGHDT, CDR2 YNNKEL (reference sequence). DNA of the CDR3: TGTGCCAGCAGCCAAGATTGGAGGGAATCCACCGGGGAGCTGTTTTTT. Its translation is CASSQDWRESTGELFF. The full variable domain, in which reference TRBV3-1 and TRBJ2-2 provide the parts outside the CDR3, is DTAVSQTPKYLVTQMGNDKSIKCEQNLGHDTMYWYKQDSKKFLKIMFSYNNKELIINETVPNRFSPKSPDKAHLNLHINSLELGDSAVYFCASSQDWRESTGELFFGEGSRLTVL.

The V gene is TRBV12-3 or TRBV12-4, the J gene TRBJ2-7; possibly TRBD1 for D (6 bases). This CDR3 has 15 residues. V lost 5 bases and J lost 1, with 15 bases in between. The CDR3 is CASSQGGRKSYEQYF. The CDR3 DNA is TGTGCCAGCAGTCAAGGGGGACGTAAATCCTACGAGCAGTACTTC.

V usage is TRBV7-2 and J usage is TRBJ2-5; 9 bases fit TRBD2. Germline loops: CDR1 SGHTA, CDR2 FQGNSA. The CDR3 totals 18 residues. V gave up 1 base and J gave up 4 bases; unmatched junction bases: 13. The CDR3 reads CASSLVRAGGPRGETQYF. For the CDR3, the DNA is TGTGCCAGCAGCTTAGTACGCGCGGGAGGGCCGCGGGGAGAGACCCAGTACTTC.

This clonotype was counted only a few times. This chain connects TRBV7-6 to TRBJ2-1, with D perhaps matching TRBD1 (6 bases). The CDR3 has 16 residues. V gave up 1 base and J gave up 3 bases, with 13 bases separating them. Germline-derived CDR1 and CDR2 are SGHVS and FNYEAQ. CDR3 DNA: TGTGCCAGCAGCTTAGGTTACGGGACAAGCTACAATGAGCAGTTCTTC. Residues: CASSLGYGTSYNEQFF.

This clonotype turned up a few times. V usage is TRBV20-1 and J usage is TRBJ1-2; D call uncertain. There are 16 residues in the CDR3. Germline CDR1 DFQATT, CDR2 SNEGSKA (reference sequence). Trimming left V 3 bases short and J 0 bases short, with 17 bases between. The CDR3 DNA reads TGCAGTGCTAGGGATCGGCAGAAGAAAACTAACTATGGCTACACCTTC. It is translated as CSARDRQKKTNYGYTF.

This clonotype appeared a few times. V is TRBV28 and J is TRBJ1-4, with TRBD1 matching over 9 bases. Germline V gives CDR1 MDHEN, CDR2 SYDVKM. The CDR3 consists of 16 residues. The J segment lost 7 bases and the V segment lost 5 bases, leaving 11 bases of the junction unmatched. Here the CDR3 DNA reads TGTGCCAGCAGTCGTCTAACAGGGGGCGCGAGTGAAAAACTGTTTTTT. It yields the protein CASSRLTGGASEKLFF. Using reference TRBV28 and TRBJ1-4 for the parts outside the CDR3, the full variable domain is DVKVTQSSRYLVKRTGEKVFLECVQDMDHENMFWYRQDPGLGLRLIYFSYDVKMKEKGDIPEGYSVSREKKERFSLILESASTNQTSMYLCASSRLTGGASEKLFFGSGTQLSVL.

This clonotype was observed at least ten times. The genes are TRBV11-2 and TRBJ2-1; D is unclear. V gave up 3 bases and J gave up 2 bases, with 11 bases separating them. The CDR3 has 15 amino acids. Germline V gives CDR1 SGHAT, CDR2 FQNNGV. In DNA, the CDR3 is TGTGCCAGCAGCTTTGATTCGATAACCTACAATGAGCAGTTCTTC. It is translated as CASSFDSITYNEQFF.

The chain links TRBV12-3 or TRBV12-4 to TRBJ2-1; 13 nucleotides match TRBD2. J was trimmed by 6 bases and V by 6 bases; bases with no gene match: 5. The CDR3 has 15 amino acids. DNA of the CDR3: TGTGCCAGCAGGGGACTAGCGGGGTTTACCAATGAGCAGTTCTTC. As protein: CASRGLAGFTNEQFF.

The chain has TRBV29-1 and TRBJ2-1; a weak D match, TRBD2 (6 bases). Trimming shortened V by 2 bases and J by 0 bases, and 11 bases separated the two germline ends. Germline CDR1 is SQVTM and CDR2 is ANQGSEA. This CDR3 comprises 15 residues. The CDR3 region has the DNA TGCAGCGTTGAACTAGCGCCTAGCTCCTACAATGAGCAGTTCTTC. Translation gives CSVELAPSSYNEQFF.

This clonotype was picked up a small number of times. The CDR3 DNA reads as TGTGCCAGCAGTTTTCAGTTTCCTTCCTCCTACGAGCAGTACTTC. Encoded protein: CASSFQFPSSYEQYF. This chain uses TRBV28 with TRBJ2-7; D gene ambiguous. Germline V CDR1 and CDR2: MDHEN, SYDVKM. This CDR3 region has 15 residues. V lost 3 bases to trimming and J lost 0 bases, with 12 bases between them.

The chain has TRBV10-3 and TRBJ2-5, with TRBD2 matching 10 bases. CDR1 and CDR2 from the germline V gene are ENHRY and SYGVKD. The trim removed 3 bases at V and 4 bases at J, leaving 5 bases unmatched. The length of the CDR3 is 15 residues. CDR3 coding DNA: TGTGCCATCAGTGAAAGCGGGGGGGCCGGAGAGACCCAGTACTTC. This codes for CAISESGGAGETQYF.

This clonotype was seen at least ten times. V is TRBV13 and J is TRBJ2-1; 9 bases align to TRBD1. There are 13 residues in the CDR3. Trimming took 5 bases from V and 14 from J; bases not matched to a gene: 10. Germline CDR1 is PRHDT and CDR2 is FYEKMQ (reference sequence). The CDR3 DNA sequence: TGTGCCAGCAGCCAAATACAGGGGGCCTTTGAGTTCTTC. Protein product: CASSQIQGAFEFF.

In this sample, this clonotype turned up a few times. The V and J genes are TRBV6-2 or TRBV6-3 and TRBJ2-3; 8 bases match TRBD1. J lost 3 bases, V lost 2 bases, and 10 bases had no gene match. Germline lookup yields CDR1 MNHEY and CDR2 SVGEGT. CDR3 length: 17 amino acids. The CDR3 region has the DNA TGTGCCAGCAGTTACCATCTTGGACAGGGCGAAACAGATACGCAGTATTTT. This encodes CASSYHLGQGETDTQYF.

The genes are TRBV21-1 and TRBJ1-1; the D segment call TRBD1 is taken from the table without a DNA check. TRBV21-1 is annotated as a pseudogene. CDR3 length: 16 amino acids. The CDR3 sequence: CATKRQLPSMNTEAFF. The CDR3 nucleotides are TGTGCCACTAAAAGACAGCTCCCTTCCATGAACACTGAAGCTTTCTTT.

This clonotype showed up just a few times. The J gene is TRBJ1-5, the V gene TRBV19, with D unresolved. This CDR3 comprises 13 residues. Trimming took 1 base from V and 7 from J, leaving 8 bases between them. From germline, CDR1 is LNHDA and CDR2 SQIVND (reference sequence). DNA for the CDR3: TGTGCCAGTAGTATAGCCGGGAACCAGCCCCAGCATTTT. Its protein is CASSIAGNQPQHF.